The 16 T cell receptor beta chains below come from one sample, sequenced in a study of blood T cell repertoires in COVID-19. The repertoire was sequenced with immunoSEQ multiplex PCR; TCRdb's copy has only in-frame clones and lacks some. The table shows about 120,000 clones, with roughly 80% occurring only once. The sample consisted of peripheral blood. The receptors stem from a man aged 65-85 years with acute or convalescent COVID-19.

V gene TRBV6-5 combines with J gene TRBJ1-1, with a weak D call TRBD1 (5 bases). The CDR3 is 16 amino acids. Per the germline V gene, CDR1 is MNHEY and CDR2 is SVGAGI. Trimming took 2 bases from V and 0 from J, leaving 13 bases between them. The CDR3: CASSYGIGGMNTEAFF. CDR3 nucleotide sequence: TGTGCCAGCAGTTACGGGATCGGGGGGATGAACACTGAAGCTTTCTTT.

The chain uses TRBV5-1 and TRBJ2-2; a weak D match, TRBD1 (6 bases). CDR1 is SGHRS, CDR2 YFSETQ, per germline. CDR3 size: 15 residues. V was clipped by 3 bases and J by 3 bases, with 12 bases between them. The CDR3 loop is CASSSGQYDTGELFF. In DNA form, the CDR3 reads TGCGCCAGCAGCTCTGGACAGTATGACACCGGGGAGCTGTTTTTT.

This clone has only a few counts. V is TRBV19 and J is TRBJ2-4; 8 bases are a match to TRBD2. The CDR3 is made up of 15 amino acids. Looked up from germline, CDR1 is LNHDA and CDR2 is SQIVND (reference sequence). With V trimmed by 5 bases and J by 1 base, 4 bases remained unmatched. CDR3 in DNA: TGTGCCAGTAGTTCGGGGGGGCTGGCCAAAAACATTCAGTACTTC. It encodes CASSSGGLAKNIQYF.

The chain employs TRBV28 and TRBJ2-2, with 8 bases lining up with TRBD2. The length of the CDR3 is 17 residues. The V gene end was trimmed by 3 bases and the J gene end by 6 bases; junction bases not matched to a gene: 12. Germline CDR1 reads MDHEN; CDR2 reads SYDVKM. The CDR3 DNA sequence: TGTGCCAGCAGTTTTTTTGAGCCGCGGCGGGGGGCCGGGGAGCTGTTTTTT. It specifies CASSFFEPRRGAGELFF.

The chain combines TRBV28 with TRBJ2-3; TRBD2 aligns across 11 bases. V lost 4 bases and J lost 5; bases outside the gene matches: 5. CDR3 length: 15 amino acids. Germline assignment: CDR1 MDHEN and CDR2 SYDVKM. CDR3 sequence (DNA): TGTGCCAGCAGTTATAGCGGGAGGGCGGGAGATACGCAGTATTTT. Its protein product is CASSYSGRAGDTQYF.

V is TRBV4-2 and J is TRBJ2-3, with 12 positions matching TRBD2. Germline V gene sequence: CDR1 LGHNA, CDR2 YNFKEQ. CDR3 size: 19 residues. V was clipped by 4 bases and J by 2 bases; unmatched bases: 13. The CDR3, as DNA: TGTGCCAGCAGCCTCCGTCCTCTAGCGGGGGGGCGGGACACAGATACGCAGTATTTT. The encoded protein is CASSLRPLAGGRDTDTQYF.

This clone was seen more than once but under ten times. The V gene is TRBV2, the J gene TRBJ2-1; 9 positions match TRBD1. The CDR3 runs to 15 residues. The junction had 1 base not matched to a gene; V was cut back by 4 bases and J by 0 bases. Germline loops: CDR1 SNHLY, CDR2 FYNNEI. The CDR3 is CASSVDRGSYNEQFF. CDR3 sequence (DNA): TGTGCCAGCAGTGTGGACAGGGGCTCCTACAATGAGCAGTTCTTC. The entire variable domain, with the rest obtained from reference TRBV2 and TRBJ2-1, is as follows: EPEVTQTPSHQVTQMGQEVILRCVPISNHLYFYWYRQILGQKVEFLVSFYNNEISEKSEIFDDQFSVERPDGSNFTLKIRSTKLEDSAMYFCASSVDRGSYNEQFFGPGTRLTVL.

In this sample, this clone turned up a few times. CDR3 DNA sequence: TGTGCCAGCTCCCTTTTGGAGTCGTCCACCGGGGAGCTGTTTTTT. This translates into CASSLLESSTGELFF. J is TRBJ2-2 and V is TRBV18; no reliable D call. Germline CDR1 KGHSH, CDR2 LQKENI. The CDR3 length is 15 residues. Trimming left V 6 bases short and J 4 bases short, with 15 bases between.

V and J are TRBV19 and TRBJ2-7; perhaps TRBD2 as D (7 bases). CDR1 is LNHDA and CDR2 is SQIVND in the germline V gene (reference sequence). V lost 7 bases to trimming and J lost 6 bases, with 16 bases between them. CDR3 length: 13 residues. The CDR3 loop is CASTPGGRFEQYF. CDR3 in DNA: TGTGCCAGTACTCCGGGGGGCAGGTTCGAGCAGTACTTC.

V gene TRBV7-9 combines with J gene TRBJ2-7; the match to TRBD2 covers 7 bases. From germline, CDR1 is SEHNR and CDR2 FQNEAQ (reference sequence). The CDR3 is 15 residues long. Unmatched junction bases numbered 8, after V lost 3 bases and J lost 3 bases. CDR3 in DNA: TGTGCCAGCAGCTTGTGGTGGGAGGGTTACTACGAGCAGTACTTC. Protein product: CASSLWWEGYYEQYF.

This clone was picked up a small number of times. The chain carries TRBV28 and TRBJ2-7; 10 bases are a match to TRBD2. CDR3 length: 16 residues. Germline values: CDR1 MDHEN, CDR2 SYDVKM. The ends lost 6 bases at V and 4 bases at J; junction bases unmatched: 12. The CDR3 protein is CASSSTGGTSAYEQYF. In nucleotides, the CDR3 is TGTGCCAGCAGCTCTACCGGTGGGACTAGCGCGTACGAGCAGTACTTC.

V is TRBV27 and J is TRBJ1-2; the match to TRBD1 covers 12 bases. Germline CDR1 reads MNHEY; CDR2 reads SMNVEV (reference sequence). V was clipped by 4 bases and J by 9 bases; unmatched bases: 12. The CDR3 runs to 16 residues. CDR3 coding DNA: TGTGCCAGCAGTTCCTTCCCGGGACAGGGGGCGATTAGCTACACCTTC. Amino acids: CASSSFPGQGAISYTF.

This clone was counted between two and nine times. The chain combines TRBV6-2 or TRBV6-3 with TRBJ1-6; D unresolved. The CDR3 covers 14 residues. V was clipped by 1 base and J by 6 bases, with 7 bases between them. The germline V gene encodes CDR1 MNHEY and CDR2 SVGEGT. CDR3 residues: CASSYYGVNSPLHF. CDR3 coding DNA: TGTGCCAGCAGTTACTACGGGGTTAATTCACCCCTCCACTTT.

This clone was found once. This rearrangement joins TRBV7-9 to TRBJ2-1; no definite D call. CDR1 and CDR2 from the germline V gene are SEHNR and FQNEAQ (reference sequence). Trimming cost V 1 base and J 0 bases, with 7 bases left between them. The CDR3 spans 15 residues. The CDR3 here is CASSLGSGSYNEQFF. The CDR3 DNA reads TGTGCCAGCAGCTTAGGTTCCGGCTCCTACAATGAGCAGTTCTTC.

This chain joins TRBV2 and TRBJ1-1; possibly TRBD1 for D (6 bases). Germline-derived CDR1 and CDR2 are SNHLY and FYNNEI. The germline V and J ends were trimmed by 7 bases and 1 base, with 13 bases remaining between them. The CDR3 covers 14 residues. The CDR3 reads CASTTRGGNTEAFF. As DNA, the CDR3 is TGTGCCAGCACGACGAGGGGGGGGAACACTGAAGCTTTCTTT. Filled out from reference TRBV2 and TRBJ1-1, the complete variable domain reads EPEVTQTPSHQVTQMGQEVILRCVPISNHLYFYWYRQILGQKVEFLVSFYNNEISEKSEIFDDQFSVERPDGSNFTLKIRSTKLEDSAMYFCASTTRGGNTEAFFGQGTRLTVV.

The chain carries TRBV11-2 and TRBJ2-7; D gene ambiguous. The germline CDR1 and CDR2 sequences are SGHAT and FQNNGV. Trimming left V 0 bases short and J 9 bases short, with 9 bases between. The CDR3 is made up of 12 amino acids. The CDR3 coding sequence is TGTGCCAGCAGCTTAGAGGTCCACGGGCAGTACTTC. Its protein product is CASSLEVHGQYF.